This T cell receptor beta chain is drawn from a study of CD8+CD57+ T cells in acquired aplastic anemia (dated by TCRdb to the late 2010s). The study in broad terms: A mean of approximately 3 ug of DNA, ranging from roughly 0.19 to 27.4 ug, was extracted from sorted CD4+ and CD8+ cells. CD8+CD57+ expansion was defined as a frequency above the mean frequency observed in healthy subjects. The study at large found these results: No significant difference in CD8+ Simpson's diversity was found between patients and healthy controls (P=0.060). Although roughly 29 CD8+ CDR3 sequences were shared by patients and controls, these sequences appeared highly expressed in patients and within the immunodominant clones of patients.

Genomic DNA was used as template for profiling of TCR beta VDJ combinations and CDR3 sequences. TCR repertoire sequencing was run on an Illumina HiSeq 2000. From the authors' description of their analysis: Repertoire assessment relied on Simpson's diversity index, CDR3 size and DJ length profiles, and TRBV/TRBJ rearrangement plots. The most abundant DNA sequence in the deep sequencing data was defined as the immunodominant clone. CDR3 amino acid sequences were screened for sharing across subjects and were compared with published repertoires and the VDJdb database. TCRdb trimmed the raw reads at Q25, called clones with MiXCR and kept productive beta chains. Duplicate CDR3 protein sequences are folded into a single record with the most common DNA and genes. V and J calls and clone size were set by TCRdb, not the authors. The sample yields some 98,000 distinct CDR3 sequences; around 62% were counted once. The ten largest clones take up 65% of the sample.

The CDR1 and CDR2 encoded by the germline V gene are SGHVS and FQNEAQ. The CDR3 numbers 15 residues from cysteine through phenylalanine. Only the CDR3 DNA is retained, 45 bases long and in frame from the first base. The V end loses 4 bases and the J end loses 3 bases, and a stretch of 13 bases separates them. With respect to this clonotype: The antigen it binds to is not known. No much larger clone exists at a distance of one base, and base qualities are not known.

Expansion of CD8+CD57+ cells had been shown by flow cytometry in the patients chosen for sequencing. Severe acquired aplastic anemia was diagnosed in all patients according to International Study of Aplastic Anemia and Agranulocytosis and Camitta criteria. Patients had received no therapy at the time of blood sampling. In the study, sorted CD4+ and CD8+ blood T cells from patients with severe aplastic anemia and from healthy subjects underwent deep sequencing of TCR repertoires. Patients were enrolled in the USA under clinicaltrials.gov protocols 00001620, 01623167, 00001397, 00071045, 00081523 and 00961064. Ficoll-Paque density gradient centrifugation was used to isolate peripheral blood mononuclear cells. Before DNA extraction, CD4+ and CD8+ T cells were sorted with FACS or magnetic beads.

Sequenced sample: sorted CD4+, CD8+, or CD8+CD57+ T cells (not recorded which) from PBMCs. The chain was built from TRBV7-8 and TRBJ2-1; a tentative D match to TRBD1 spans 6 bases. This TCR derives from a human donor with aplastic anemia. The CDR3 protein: CASSSRGGYYNEQFF. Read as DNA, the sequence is TGTGCCAGCAGCTCAAGAGGGGGTTACTACAATGAGCAGTTCTTC.